These 9 T cell receptor beta chains originate from one sample sequenced in a study of vaccination effects on CD4 cells after COVID-19. After expansion with viral peptide pools in the ViraFEST assay, antigen-specific CD4+ T cells were sequenced. Culture lasted about ten days before CD4+ T cell isolation. Their recognized antigens are unknown. Here immunoSEQ multiplex PCR was the method, and the copy in TCRdb shows in-frame clones only, minus some. The sample includes around 19,000 clones, around 70% seen only once; the top ten take roughly a sixth. The sample in question was CD4+ T cells from PBMCs cultured with HCoV-229E spike peptides, obtained before COVID-19 vaccination. The receptors shown here come from a human donor who received a COVID-19 vaccine.

The J gene is TRBJ2-1, the V gene TRBV19; 8 nucleotides agree with TRBD1. This CDR3 spans 19 amino acids. The V gene's germline CDR1 is LNHDA and CDR2 SQIVND (reference sequence). Trimming took 6 bases from V and 6 from J; bases not matched to a gene: 22. The DNA for the CDR3 is TGTGCCAGTAGCCGCAGGGGGCCCACCTATACCGGAACGCTCAATGAGCAGTTCTTC. Protein: CASSRRGPTYTGTLNEQFF.

The V call is TRBV6-4, the J call TRBJ2-3; 12 bases map to TRBD2. Trimming removed 5 bases from V and 2 bases from J; junction bases left unmatched: 2. CDR1 and CDR2 (germline): MRHNA, SNTAGT. CDR3 size: 15 residues. CDR3 DNA: TGTGCCAGCAGTCGACTAGCGGGAGACACAGATACGCAGTATTTT. It encodes CASSRLAGDTDTQYF.

The genes are TRBV24-1 and TRBJ2-3, with D possibly called TRBD1 or TRBD2 (7 bases each). Trimming took 7 bases from V and 5 from J, leaving 24 bases between them. This CDR3 region has 17 residues. Germline V gene data show CDR1 as KGHDR and CDR2 as SFDVKD. Here the CDR3 reads CATRTFRGGEHKDTQYF. DNA of the CDR3: TGTGCCACCAGGACATTCAGGGGGGGAGAACACAAAGATACGCAGTATTTT.

This chain joins TRBV4-2 and TRBJ1-2, with D tentatively TRBD1 (5 bases). There are 13 residues in the CDR3. The V and J ends lost 0 bases and 11 bases respectively, with 13 bases between them. In germline, CDR1 is LGHNA, CDR2 YNFKEQ. The CDR3 spells CASSQDSGDWYTF. For the CDR3, the DNA is TGTGCCAGCAGCCAAGATTCGGGGGACTGGTACACCTTC.

The chain's CDR3 is CASSLPASGGRNEQFF. In DNA, the CDR3 is TGTGCCAGCAGCTTGCCTGCTAGCGGGGGTCGGAATGAGCAGTTCTTC. The rearrangement links TRBV5-6 to TRBJ2-1, with 10 bases lining up with TRBD2. CDR1 is SGHDT, CDR2 YYEEEE, per germline. Unmatched junction bases numbered 8, after V lost 1 base and J lost 7 bases. This CDR3 has 16 residues.

This chain connects TRBV6-5 to TRBJ1-6; a weak D match, TRBD1 (6 bases). In germline, CDR1 is MNHEY, CDR2 SVGAGI. There are 13 residues in the CDR3. V lost 6 bases to trimming and J lost 5 bases, with 8 bases between them. The CDR3 region is CASSNRDNSPLHF. CDR3 DNA sequence: TGTGCCAGCAGCAACAGGGATAATTCACCCCTCCACTTT.

The chain is built from TRBV6-5 and TRBJ2-1, with D possibly called TRBD1 or TRBD2 (5 bases each). V shed 2 bases and J shed 8 bases, with 19 bases lying between them. CDR3 length equals 16 residues. Germline CDR1 MNHEY, CDR2 SVGAGI. The DNA for the CDR3 is TGTGCCAGCAGTTACAGAGCTCCAGAGGGGCCCGATGAGCAGTTCTTC. It codes for CASSYRAPEGPDEQFF.

CDR3 nucleotide sequence: TGTGCCAGTAGTAACAGGGGCCTAACATACGAGCAGTACTTC. Its protein is CASSNRGLTYEQYF. The rearrangement joins TRBV19 to TRBJ2-7, with 7 bases that match TRBD1. Unmatched junction bases numbered 7, after V lost 4 bases and J lost 4 bases. CDR3 size: 14 residues. Germline loops: CDR1 LNHDA, CDR2 SQIVND (reference sequence).

Comments on this clone: This specimen includes other DNA sequences encoding the same CDR3. This chain uses TRBV18 with TRBJ2-2; no clear D gene. The germline V and J ends were trimmed by 3 bases and 0 bases, with 2 bases remaining between them. Germline values: CDR1 KGHSH, CDR2 LQKENI. CDR3 length: 13 amino acids. The CDR3 DNA follows: TGTGCCAGCTCACCCTCGAACACCGGGGAGCTGTTTTTT. This gives the protein CASSPSNTGELFF.